This T cell receptor beta chain was captured by sequencing in a study of control samples from healthy donors and cancer patients. Trimming pared 4 bases from V and 1 base from J, leaving 5 bases between. There are 12 residues in the CDR3. Germline V lookup: CDR1 SGHRS, CDR2 YFSETQ. Profiled with immunoSEQ multiplex PCR; TCRdb holds only in-frame clones, not every one. The data contain about 140,000 clones, around 88% of them singletons. The table lists this clone with a few counts. The rearrangement links TRBV5-1 to TRBJ1-2; D call uncertain. The source material was blood. The receptor was derived from a young man in good health. CDR3 amino acids: CASSGDNYGYTF. The DNA for the CDR3 is TGCGCCAGCAGCGGGGATAACTATGGCTACACCTTC.